Listed here are 11 T cell receptor beta chains from one sample, sequenced in a study of blood T cells in healthy people across ages (dated by TCRdb to about 2015). Library method: 5' RACE. TCRdb records Illumina HiSeq 2500 as the sequencer. A second PCR of roughly 7 to 11 cycles was performed with a sample-barcoded 5' primer and a J-beta primer mix. TCRdb reworked the public reads: Q25 trimming with fastp, MiXCR clone assembly, productive beta chains retained. CDR3 protein duplicates are merged, each entry listing the most common genes and DNA. In this sample the table shows some 1 million distinct CDR3 sequences, 40% to 45% of which occur a single time. The ten largest clonotypes hold approximately 20% of the sample. Sequencing was carried out using blood. The receptor source for this set is a woman aged 60 to 75 in good health.

The V call is TRBV5-1, the J call TRBJ2-1, with 7 bases that match TRBD1. The CDR3 loop spans 14 amino acids. Looked up from germline, CDR1 is SGHRS and CDR2 is YFSETQ. The junction had 2 bases not matched to a gene; V was cut back by 0 bases and J by 5 bases. DNA for the CDR3: TGCGCCAGCAGCTTGGGGGACAGAGACAATGAGCAGTTCTTC. As protein: CASSLGDRDNEQFF.

V is TRBV25-1 and J is TRBJ1-2, with TRBD1 matching over 9 bases. This CDR3 spans 13 amino acids. With 6 bases clipped from V and 7 bases from J, the junction kept 6 bases outside the gene matches. Germline V lookup: CDR1 MGHDK, CDR2 SYGVNS. In DNA, the CDR3 is TGTGCCAGCAGGGGACAGGGAGGTAGTGGCTACACCTTC. It is translated as CASRGQGGSGYTF.

J is TRBJ2-5 and V is TRBV12-5; D gene uncertain. The germline V gene encodes CDR1 LGHNT and CDR2 FRNRAP. The CDR3 extends over 13 amino acids. The V end was cut by 6 bases, the J end by 11 bases, with 19 bases between. CDR3 protein: CASGLVSAHEQYF. In DNA form, the CDR3 reads TGTGCTAGTGGCCTGGTGAGCGCCCATGAGCAGTACTTC. Supplemented by reference TRBV12-5 and TRBJ2-5, the full variable domain reads DARVTQTPRHKVTEMGQEVTMRCQPILGHNTVFWYRQTMMQGLELLAYFRNRAPLDDSGMPKDRFSAEMPDATLATLKIQPSEPRDSAVYFCASGLVSAHEQYFGPGTRLLVL.

V usage is TRBV2 and J usage is TRBJ1-5; maybe TRBD1 (6 bases). V lost 5 bases to trimming and J lost 6 bases, with 11 bases between them. The CDR3 runs 13 residues. In germline, CDR1 is SNHLY, CDR2 FYNNEI. The CDR3 bases are TGTGCCAGCAGTCCAGGGGTAAGTCAGCCCCAGCATTTT. Its protein is CASSPGVSQPQHF.

Remarks on this clonotype: This may arise from a read error, as a much more abundant clone is one base away. This chain uses TRBV7-2 with TRBJ1-1, with D tentatively TRBD1 (5 bases). CDR3 length: 14 amino acids. Germline V gene data show CDR1 as SGHTA and CDR2 as FQGNSA. Trimming pared 0 bases from V and 1 base from J, leaving 6 bases between. The CDR3 is CASSLARENTEAFF. The CDR3 nucleotides are TGTGCCAGCAGCTTAGCCAGGGAGAACACTGAAGCTTTCTTT.

The chain employs TRBV5-1 and TRBJ2-4; 9 bases agree with TRBD2. CDR1 is SGHRS and CDR2 is YFSETQ in the germline V gene. The CDR3 extends over 17 amino acids. Trimming took 1 base from V and 5 from J; bases not matched to a gene: 10. This chain's CDR3 is CASSLLGGRALENIQYF. CDR3 sequence (DNA): TGCGCCAGCAGCTTGTTGGGCGGGAGGGCCCTCGAAAACATTCAGTACTTC.

In the case of this clonotype: This clone may be a read error of a much larger clone one base away. V usage is TRBV12-3 or TRBV12-4 and J usage is TRBJ2-1, with TRBD1 matching over 8 bases. V lost 5 bases, J lost 13 bases, and 16 bases stayed unmatched. This CDR3 region has 15 residues. CDR3 sequence reads: CASSRGQGLQETQFF. CDR3 nucleotide sequence: TGTGCCAGCAGTCGTGGACAGGGCCTACAAGAGACCCAGTTCTTC.

The chain couples TRBV2 to TRBJ1-2; the match to TRBD1 covers 7 bases. V was clipped by 8 bases and J by 4 bases; unmatched bases: 10. Germline V lookup: CDR1 SNHLY, CDR2 FYNNEI. This CDR3 contains 14 residues. The DNA of the CDR3 is TGTGCCAGCCGATTAGGGGGCGCCGGCTATGGCTACACCTTC. Its protein is CASRLGGAGYGYTF.

This chain joins TRBV20-1 and TRBJ2-1; 12 bases fit TRBD2. Germline CDR1 DFQATT, CDR2 SNEGSKA (reference sequence). This CDR3 is built from 14 residues. Losses at the gene ends were 5 bases for V and 4 bases for J; bases not matched to a gene: 3. The DNA for the CDR3 is TGCAGTGCTTTGACTAGCGGGAGTTACAATGAGCAGTTCTTC. Protein: CSALTSGSYNEQFF.

The chain couples TRBV27 to TRBJ2-3, with D possibly TRBD1 on 6 matching bases. V lost 5 bases to trimming and J lost 0 bases, with 12 bases between them. Germline CDR1 is MNHEY and CDR2 is SMNVEV (reference sequence). The CDR3 loop spans 15 amino acids. The CDR3 here is CASSGVGGSTDTQYF. In DNA form, the CDR3 reads TGTGCCAGCAGTGGGGTTGGGGGCAGCACAGATACGCAGTATTTT.

A word on this clonotype: A read error may account for a junction end that differs from germline. The chain employs TRBV10-3 and TRBJ1-1, with D possibly matching TRBD1 (5 bases). Germline V gene data show CDR1 as ENHRY and CDR2 as SYGVKD. The CDR3 runs 13 residues. CDR3 amino acids: CAISEGGGTEAFF. CDR3 coding DNA: TGTGCCATCAGTGAGGGGGGGGGAACTGAGGCTTTCTTT.